The clone carrying this T cell receptor (beta chain) was seen just once. This record comes from a study of blood T cell repertoires in COVID-19. Study in general: Sources were T cells, B-cell-depleted T cells, or PBMCs; the material itself was cDNA or gDNA.

Germline V gene lookup returns CDR1 LNHDA and CDR2 SQIVND (reference sequence). V was shortened by 0 bases and J by 4 bases, with 12 bases between the two germline ends. The CDR3 extends over 15 amino acids. In the original processing: The assay estimated nucleated cells by amplifying reference gene primers. Measured with immunoSEQ multiplex PCR; TCRdb has only the in-frame clones, and not every one. V and J calls and clone size are given by that table; D and trimming were obtained from the DNA. This table has approximately 140,000 clones, 80% to 90% appearing once. V is TRBV19 and J is TRBJ2-5; D might be TRBD1 (5 bases). This TCR came from a man aged 18 to 30 with COVID-19, enrolled during active disease. Sequenced material: peripheral blood. CDR3 residues: CASSIDGAEGETQYF. In nucleotides, the CDR3 is TGTGCCAGTAGTATAGATGGGGCCGAAGGAGAGACCCAGTACTTC.